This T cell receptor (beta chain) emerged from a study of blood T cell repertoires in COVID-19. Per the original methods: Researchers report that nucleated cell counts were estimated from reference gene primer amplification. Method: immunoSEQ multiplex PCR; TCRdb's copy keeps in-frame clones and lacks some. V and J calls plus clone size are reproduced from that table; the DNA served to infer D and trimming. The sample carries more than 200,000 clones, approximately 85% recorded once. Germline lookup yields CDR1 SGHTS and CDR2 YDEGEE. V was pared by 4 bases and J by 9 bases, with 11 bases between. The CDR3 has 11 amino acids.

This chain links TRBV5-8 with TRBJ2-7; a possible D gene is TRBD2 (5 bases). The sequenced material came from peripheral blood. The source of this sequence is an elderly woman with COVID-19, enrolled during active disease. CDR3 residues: CASSPDRGQYF. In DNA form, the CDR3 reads TGTGCCAGCAGCCCTGACCGGGGGCAGTACTTC.